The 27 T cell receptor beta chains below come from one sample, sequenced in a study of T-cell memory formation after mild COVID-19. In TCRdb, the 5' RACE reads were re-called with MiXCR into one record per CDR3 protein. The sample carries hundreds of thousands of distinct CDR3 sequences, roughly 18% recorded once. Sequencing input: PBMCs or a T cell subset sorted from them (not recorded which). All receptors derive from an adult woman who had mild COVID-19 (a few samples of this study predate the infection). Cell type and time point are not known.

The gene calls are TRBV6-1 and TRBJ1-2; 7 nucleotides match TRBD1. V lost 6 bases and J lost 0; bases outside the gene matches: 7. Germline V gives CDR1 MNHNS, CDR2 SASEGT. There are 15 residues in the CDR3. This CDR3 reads CASSGTGAANYGYTF. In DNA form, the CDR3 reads TGTGCCAGCAGCGGCACAGGGGCCGCTAACTATGGCTACACCTTC.

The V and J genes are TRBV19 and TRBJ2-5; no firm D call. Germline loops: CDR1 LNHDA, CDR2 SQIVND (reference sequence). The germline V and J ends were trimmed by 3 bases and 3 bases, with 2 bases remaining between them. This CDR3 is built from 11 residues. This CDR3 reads CASSMKETQYF. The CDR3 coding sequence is TGTGCCAGTAGTATGAAAGAGACCCAGTACTTC.

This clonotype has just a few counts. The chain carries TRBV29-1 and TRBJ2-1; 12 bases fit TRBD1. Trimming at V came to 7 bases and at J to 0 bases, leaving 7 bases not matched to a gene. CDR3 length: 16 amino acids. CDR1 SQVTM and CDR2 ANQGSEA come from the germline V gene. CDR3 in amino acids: CSAMGTGGGSYNEQFF. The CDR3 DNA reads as TGCAGCGCCATGGGGACAGGGGGCGGCTCCTACAATGAGCAGTTCTTC.

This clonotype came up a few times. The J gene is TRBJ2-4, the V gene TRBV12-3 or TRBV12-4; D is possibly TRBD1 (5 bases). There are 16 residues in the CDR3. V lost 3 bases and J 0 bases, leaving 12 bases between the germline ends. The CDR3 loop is CASSFDRHEAKNIQYF. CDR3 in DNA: TGTGCCAGCAGTTTCGACAGACACGAAGCCAAAAACATTCAGTACTTC.

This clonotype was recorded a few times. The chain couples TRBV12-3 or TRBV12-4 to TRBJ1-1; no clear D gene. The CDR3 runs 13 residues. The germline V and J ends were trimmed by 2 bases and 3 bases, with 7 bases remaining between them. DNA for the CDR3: TGTGCCAGCAGTTTATATGCCGACACTGAAGCTTTCTTT. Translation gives CASSLYADTEAFF.

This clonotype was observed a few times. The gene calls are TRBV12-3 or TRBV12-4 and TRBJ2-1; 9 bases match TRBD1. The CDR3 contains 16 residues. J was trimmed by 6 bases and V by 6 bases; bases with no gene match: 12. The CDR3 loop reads CASSPPPGQGFNEQFF. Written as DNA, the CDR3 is TGTGCCAGCAGCCCACCTCCGGGACAGGGTTTCAATGAGCAGTTCTTC.

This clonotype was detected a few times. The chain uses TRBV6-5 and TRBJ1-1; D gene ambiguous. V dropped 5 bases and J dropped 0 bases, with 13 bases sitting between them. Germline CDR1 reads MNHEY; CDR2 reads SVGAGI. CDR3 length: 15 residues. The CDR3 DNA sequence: TGTGCCAGCAGTGTAGGGAGGCCCATGAACACTGAAGCTTTCTTT. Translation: CASSVGRPMNTEAFF.

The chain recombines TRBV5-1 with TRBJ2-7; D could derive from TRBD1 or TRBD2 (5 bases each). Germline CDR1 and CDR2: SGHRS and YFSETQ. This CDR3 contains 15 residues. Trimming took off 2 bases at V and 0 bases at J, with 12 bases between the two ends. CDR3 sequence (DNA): TGCGCCAGCAGCTTAGGGACCCAGAGCTCCTACGAGCAGTACTTC. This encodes CASSLGTQSSYEQYF.

In nucleotides, the CDR3 is TGCGCCAGCAGCTTCGAAGGCGTCGGAGCCAATGAGCAGTTCTTC. Protein: CASSFEGVGANEQFF. The chain carries TRBV5-1 and TRBJ2-1; D is unclear. The CDR3 is 15 amino acids. Per the germline V gene, CDR1 is SGHRS and CDR2 is YFSETQ. The V end lost 2 bases, the J end lost 6 bases, and 15 bases lay between the germline ends.

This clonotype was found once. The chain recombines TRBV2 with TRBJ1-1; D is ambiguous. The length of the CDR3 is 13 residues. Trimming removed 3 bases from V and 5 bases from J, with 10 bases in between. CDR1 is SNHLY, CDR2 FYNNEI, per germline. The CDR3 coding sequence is TGTGCCAGCAGTGAGGAGGTTCGGACTGAAGCTTTCTTT. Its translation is CASSEEVRTEAFF.

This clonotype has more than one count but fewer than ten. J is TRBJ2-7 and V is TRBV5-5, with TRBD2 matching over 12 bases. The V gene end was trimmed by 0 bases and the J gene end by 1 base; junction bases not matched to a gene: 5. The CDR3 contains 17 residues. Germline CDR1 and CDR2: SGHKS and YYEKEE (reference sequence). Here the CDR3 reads CASSLASGLAGSYEQYF. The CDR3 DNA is TGTGCCAGCAGCTTGGCCTCAGGACTAGCGGGATCCTACGAGCAGTACTTC.

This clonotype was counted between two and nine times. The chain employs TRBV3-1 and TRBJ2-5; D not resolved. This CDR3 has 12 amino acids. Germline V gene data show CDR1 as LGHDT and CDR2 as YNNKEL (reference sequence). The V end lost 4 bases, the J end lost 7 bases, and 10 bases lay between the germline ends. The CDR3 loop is CASSLERMTQYF. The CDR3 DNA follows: TGTGCCAGCAGCCTCGAGAGAATGACCCAGTACTTC.

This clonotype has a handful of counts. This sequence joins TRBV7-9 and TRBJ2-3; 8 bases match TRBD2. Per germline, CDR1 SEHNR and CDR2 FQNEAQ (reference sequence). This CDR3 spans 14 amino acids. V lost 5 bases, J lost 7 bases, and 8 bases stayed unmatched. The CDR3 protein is CASSGLERGNTQYF. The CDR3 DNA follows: TGTGCCAGCAGCGGTCTTGAGCGGGGGAATACGCAGTATTTT. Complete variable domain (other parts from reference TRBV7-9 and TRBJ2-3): DTGVSQNPRHKITKRGQNVTFRCDPISEHNRLYWYRQTLGQGPEFLTYFQNEAQLEKSRLLSDRFSAERPKGSFSTLEIQRTEQGDSAMYLCASSGLERGNTQYFGPGTRLTVL.

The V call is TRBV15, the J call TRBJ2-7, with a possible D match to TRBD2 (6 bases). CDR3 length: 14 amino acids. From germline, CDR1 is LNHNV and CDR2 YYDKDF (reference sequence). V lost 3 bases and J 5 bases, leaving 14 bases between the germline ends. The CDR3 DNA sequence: TGTGCCACCAGCAGCCCGAGCGGGCTCCACGAGCAGTACTTC. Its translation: CATSSPSGLHEQYF.

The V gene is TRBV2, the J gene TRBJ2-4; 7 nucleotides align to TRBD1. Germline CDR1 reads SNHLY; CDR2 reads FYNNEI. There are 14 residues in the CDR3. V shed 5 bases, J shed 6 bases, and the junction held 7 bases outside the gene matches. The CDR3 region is CASSQEQGRNIQYF. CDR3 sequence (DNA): TGTGCCAGCAGTCAAGAACAGGGGAGAAACATTCAGTACTTC.

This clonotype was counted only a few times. CDR3 in DNA: TGTGCCAGCAGCTCCCACGGGGCCTATGGCTACACCTTC. Translation gives CASSSHGAYGYTF. V gene TRBV7-9 combines with J gene TRBJ1-2, with D tentatively TRBD1 (5 bases). V was clipped by 4 bases and J by 4 bases, with 10 bases between them. Looked up from germline, CDR1 is SEHNR and CDR2 is FQNEAQ (reference sequence). The CDR3 is made up of 13 amino acids. The variable domain in full, completed from reference TRBV7-9 and TRBJ1-2, reads DTGVSQNPRHKITKRGQNVTFRCDPISEHNRLYWYRQTLGQGPEFLTYFQNEAQLEKSRLLSDRFSAERPKGSFSTLEIQRTEQGDSAMYLCASSSHGAYGYTFGSGTRLTVV.

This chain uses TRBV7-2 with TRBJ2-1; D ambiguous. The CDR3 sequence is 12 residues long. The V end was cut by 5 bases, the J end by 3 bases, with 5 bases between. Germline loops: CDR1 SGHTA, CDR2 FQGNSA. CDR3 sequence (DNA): TGTGCCAGCAGCCAGATCTACAATGAGCAGTTCTTC. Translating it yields CASSQIYNEQFF.

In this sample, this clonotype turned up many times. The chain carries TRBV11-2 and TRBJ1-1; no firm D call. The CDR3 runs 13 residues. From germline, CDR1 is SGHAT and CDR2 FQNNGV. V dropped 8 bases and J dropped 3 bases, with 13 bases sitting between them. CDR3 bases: TGTGCCAGCGCCCCCGGGAGTCACACTGAAGCTTTCTTT. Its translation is CASAPGSHTEAFF.

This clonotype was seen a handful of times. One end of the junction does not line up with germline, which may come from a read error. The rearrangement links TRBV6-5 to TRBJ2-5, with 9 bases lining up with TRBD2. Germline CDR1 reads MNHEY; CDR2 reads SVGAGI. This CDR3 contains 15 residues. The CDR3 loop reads CASSSWREGGESQYF. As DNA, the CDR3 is TGTGCCAGCAGCTCCTGGCGGGAGGGCGGAGAGTCCCAGTACTTC.

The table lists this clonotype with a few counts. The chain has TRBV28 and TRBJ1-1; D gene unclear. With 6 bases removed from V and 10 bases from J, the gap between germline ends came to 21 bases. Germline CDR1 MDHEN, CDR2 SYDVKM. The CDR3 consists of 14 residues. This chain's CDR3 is CASRSAGSAWAAFF. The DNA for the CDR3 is TGTGCCAGCAGATCCGCCGGGTCAGCCTGGGCAGCTTTCTTT.

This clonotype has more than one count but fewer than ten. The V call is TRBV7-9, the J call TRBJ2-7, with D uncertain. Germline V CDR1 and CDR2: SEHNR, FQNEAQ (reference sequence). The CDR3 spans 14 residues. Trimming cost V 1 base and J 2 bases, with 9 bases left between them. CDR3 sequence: CASSLGPAPYEQYF. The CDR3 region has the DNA TGTGCCAGCAGCTTAGGTCCGGCCCCCTACGAGCAGTACTTC.

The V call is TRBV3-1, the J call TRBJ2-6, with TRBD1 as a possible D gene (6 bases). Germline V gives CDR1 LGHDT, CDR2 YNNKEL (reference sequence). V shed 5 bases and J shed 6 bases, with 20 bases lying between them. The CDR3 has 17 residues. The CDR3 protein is CASSSLRGGKEANVLTF. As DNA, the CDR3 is TGTGCCAGCAGCTCCCTCCGAGGGGGTAAGGAGGCCAACGTCCTGACTTTC.

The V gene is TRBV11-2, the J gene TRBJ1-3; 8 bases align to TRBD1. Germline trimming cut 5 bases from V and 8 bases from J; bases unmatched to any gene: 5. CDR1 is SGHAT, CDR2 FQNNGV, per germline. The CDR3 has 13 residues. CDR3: CASSRDRGYTIYF. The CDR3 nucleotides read TGTGCCAGCAGCAGAGACAGGGGATACACCATATATTTT. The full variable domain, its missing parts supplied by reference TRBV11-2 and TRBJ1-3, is EAGVAQSPRYKIIEKRQSVAFWCNPISGHATLYWYQQILGQGPKLLIQFQNNGVVDDSQLPKDRFSAERLKGVDSTLKIQPAKLEDSAVYLCASSRDRGYTIYFGEGSWLTVV.

The CDR3 spells CASSLAGPEYEQYF. The CDR3 region has the DNA TGTGCCAGCAGCTTAGCCGGGCCAGAATACGAGCAGTACTTC. V is TRBV7-8 and J is TRBJ2-7; D is ambiguous. Germline V gene sequence: CDR1 SGHVS, CDR2 FQNEAQ. This CDR3 is 14 amino acids long. V lost 0 bases and J 4 bases, leaving 10 bases between the germline ends.

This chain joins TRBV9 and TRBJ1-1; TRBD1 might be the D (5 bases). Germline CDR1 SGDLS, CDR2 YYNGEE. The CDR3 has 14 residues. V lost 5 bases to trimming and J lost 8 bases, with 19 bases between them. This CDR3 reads CASRPQVRGTEAFF. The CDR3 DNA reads TGTGCCAGCAGGCCGCAGGTTAGGGGCACCGAAGCTTTCTTT.

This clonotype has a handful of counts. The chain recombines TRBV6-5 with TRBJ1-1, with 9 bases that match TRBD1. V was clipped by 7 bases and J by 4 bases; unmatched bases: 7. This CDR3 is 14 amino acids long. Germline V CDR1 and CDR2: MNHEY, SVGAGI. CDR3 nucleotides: TGTGCCAGCAACCCTACAGGGGGCCTCACTGAAGCTTTCTTT. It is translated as CASNPTGGLTEAFF.

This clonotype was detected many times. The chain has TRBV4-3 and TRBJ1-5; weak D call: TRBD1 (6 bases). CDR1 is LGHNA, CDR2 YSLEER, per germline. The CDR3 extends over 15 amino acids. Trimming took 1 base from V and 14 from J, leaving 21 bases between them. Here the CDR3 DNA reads TGCGCCAGCAGCCAAGGAACAGGGACCGTATCACAGAAGCATTTT. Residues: CASSQGTGTVSQKHF.